A single sample gave rise to the 24 T cell receptor beta chains below, sequenced in a study of T-cell reconstitution after alpha-beta-depleted transplantation in children. Molecular barcoding with unique molecular identifiers was used for the TCRbeta library. TCRdb reprocessed the PCR reads via MiXCR and lists one record per CDR3 protein. The data show 490,000 or so distinct CDR3 sequences, over 9.5% seen once. The sample was PBMCs, taken before TCRalphabeta/CD19-depleted stem cell transplant. The receptors derive from a child under 10 years old with inherited bone marrow failure, due to receive a stem cell transplant.

This clonotype has at least ten counts. The chain combines TRBV20-1 with TRBJ1-3; D is ambiguous. Germline CDR1 is DFQATT and CDR2 is SNEGSKA (reference sequence). CDR3 length: 15 amino acids. The germline V and J ends were trimmed by 5 bases and 5 bases, with 19 bases remaining between them. CDR3 bases: TGCAGTGCTTCCAGCCCTCTCCGTCCCCGAAACACCATATATTTT. Translation gives CSASSPLRPRNTIYF.

The sample holds many counts of this clonotype. This chain connects TRBV20-1 to TRBJ2-3; the D is unclear. The CDR3 length is 14 residues. Trimming took 2 bases from V and 3 from J, leaving 12 bases between them. Germline V gene sequence: CDR1 DFQATT, CDR2 SNEGSKA (reference sequence). This CDR3 is CSARQLIRTDTQYF. The CDR3 DNA follows: TGCAGTGCTAGACAGTTAATAAGGACAGATACGCAGTATTTT.

As regards this clonotype: A much larger clonotype is one base distant, so this may be a read error. The chain is built from TRBV7-9 and TRBJ2-7; 7 nucleotides align to TRBD2. This CDR3 spans 15 amino acids. Germline CDR1 SEHNR, CDR2 FQNEAQ (reference sequence). Unmatched junction bases numbered 12, after V lost 5 bases and J lost 5 bases. The CDR3 loop is CASSPPGTTGNEQYF. The CDR3 nucleotides are TGTGCCAGCAGCCCGCCCGGGACTACCGGGAACGAGCAGTACTTC.

Many counts were recorded for this clonotype. The V gene is TRBV4-3, the J gene TRBJ2-7; tentative D call: TRBD1 (5 bases). Trimming pared 1 base from V and 6 bases from J, leaving 13 bases between. Germline values: CDR1 LGHNA, CDR2 YSLEER. CDR3 length: 14 residues. The chain's CDR3 is CASSQAPQGREQYF. The CDR3 DNA reads as TGCGCCAGCAGCCAAGCCCCTCAGGGTCGCGAGCAGTACTTC.

This clonotype was seen many times. The genes are TRBV5-1 and TRBJ2-1, with 10 positions matching TRBD1. Germline lookup yields CDR1 SGHRS and CDR2 YFSETQ. V dropped 3 bases and J dropped 6; count of bases not matched to a gene: 9. The CDR3 covers 16 residues. CDR3 protein: CASSSDPGQGTNEQFF. For the CDR3, the DNA is TGCGCCAGCAGCTCGGACCCGGGACAGGGGACCAATGAGCAGTTCTTC.

The sample holds many counts of this clonotype. This chain joins TRBV29-1 and TRBJ2-1; D gene unclear. V dropped 3 bases and J dropped 7 bases, with 10 bases sitting between them. Germline values: CDR1 SQVTM, CDR2 ANQGSEA. This CDR3 is built from 12 residues. CDR3 DNA sequence: TGCAGCGTTGATTTCGCTAAGAATGAGCAGTTCTTC. Protein product: CSVDFAKNEQFF.

This clonotype was detected many times. This chain links TRBV12-3 or TRBV12-4 with TRBJ2-2; D is undetermined. The CDR3 totals 13 residues. The V gene lost 3 bases and the J gene lost 6 bases, with 8 bases spanning the gap. In DNA, the CDR3 is TGTGCCAGCAGTTTTGGCCGGTCCGGGGAGCTGTTTTTT. As protein: CASSFGRSGELFF.

Many counts were recorded for this clonotype. The chain has TRBV7-2 and TRBJ2-5; tentative D call: TRBD2 (6 bases). V lost 2 bases and J 7 bases, leaving 14 bases between the germline ends. The CDR3 spans 14 residues. Germline CDR1 reads SGHTA; CDR2 reads FQGNSA. CDR3 DNA: TGTGCCAGCAGCTTATTGGGGGGTACGGGGACCCAGTACTTC. Translated: CASSLLGGTGTQYF.

This clonotype was seen many times. The chain uses TRBV21-1 and TRBJ2-2; TRBD1, the table's D call, lacks a check against the DNA. TRBV21-1 constitutes a pseudogene. CDR3 length: 20 residues. This chain's CDR3 is CASSKVVDRGPLFFTGELFF. The CDR3 DNA follows: TGTGCCAGCAGCAAAGTGGTTGACAGGGGGCCATTATTTTTCACCGGGGAGCTGTTTTTT.

A note on this clonotype: With a much larger clone just one base away, this may be a read error. The V and J genes are TRBV7-9 and TRBJ1-5; 10 nucleotides match TRBD1. V trimming: 5 bases; J trimming: 3 bases; junction bases outside the gene matches: 4. Germline values: CDR1 SEHNR, CDR2 FQNEAQ (reference sequence). The CDR3 sequence is 15 residues long. CDR3 amino acids: CASSPGTGDNQPQHF. In DNA form, the CDR3 reads TGTGCCAGCAGCCCCGGGACAGGGGACAATCAGCCCCAGCATTTT.

This clonotype appeared a few times. The V gene is TRBV15, the J gene TRBJ1-1, with D hard to call. The CDR3 covers 15 residues. V dropped 3 bases and J dropped 1 base, with 12 bases sitting between them. In germline, CDR1 is LNHNV, CDR2 YYDKDF (reference sequence). The CDR3 coding sequence is TGTGCCACCAGCAGGGGATCCACCTCGAACACTGAAGCTTTCTTT. Its protein product is CATSRGSTSNTEAFF.

The chain employs TRBV5-1 and TRBJ1-6; the D is unclear. In germline, CDR1 is SGHRS, CDR2 YFSETQ. Trimming took off 3 bases at V and 10 bases at J, with 11 bases between the two ends. This CDR3 comprises 13 residues. CDR3 in amino acids: CASSSLVGSPLHF. As DNA, the CDR3 is TGCGCCAGCAGCTCTCTGGTGGGGTCACCCCTCCACTTT. Full variable domain (missing parts from reference TRBV5-1 and TRBJ1-6): KAGVTQTPRYLIKTRGQQVTLSCSPISGHRSVSWYQQTPGQGLQFLFEYFSETQRNKGNFPGRFSGRQFSNSRSEMNVSTLELGDSALYLCASSSLVGSPLHFGNGTRLTVT.

This clonotype was counted ten times or more. The chain links TRBV6-5 to TRBJ2-1; no reliable D call. V lost 5 bases, J lost 16 bases, and 18 bases lay in between. CDR1 MNHEY and CDR2 SVGAGI come from the germline V gene. The CDR3 has 12 amino acids. CDR3 residues: CASSRERASLFF. DNA of the CDR3: TGTGCCAGCAGTCGAGAAAGGGCCAGCTTATTCTTC.

The chain links TRBV9 to TRBJ2-1, with 12 bases aligning to TRBD2. J lost 6 bases, V lost 0 bases, and 19 bases had no gene match. The germline CDR1 and CDR2 sequences are SGDLS and YYNGEE. The CDR3 is 21 residues long. The CDR3 DNA reads TGTGCCAGCAGCGTAGCCCCCCAGGGGTGGGCTAGCGGGAGGGCTGGCAATGAGCAGTTCTTC. Encoded protein: CASSVAPQGWASGRAGNEQFF. Full variable domain (outside the CDR3, taken from reference TRBV9 and TRBJ2-1): DSGVTQTPKHLITATGQRVTLRCSPRSGDLSVYWYQQSLDQGLQFLIQYYNGEERAKGNILERFSAQQFPDLHSELNLSSLELGDSALYFCASSVAPQGWASGRAGNEQFFGPGTRLTVL.

This clonotype was counted many times. This sequence joins TRBV20-1 and TRBJ2-3; 9 bases align to TRBD2. Germline CDR1 and CDR2: DFQATT and SNEGSKA (reference sequence). The CDR3 is 15 residues long. Unmatched junction bases numbered 5, after V lost 0 bases and J lost 4 bases. The CDR3 DNA follows: TGCAGTGCTAGAGATCTTGGGACTAGCCCAGATACGCAGTATTTT. This codes for CSARDLGTSPDTQYF.

This clonotype was counted ten times or more. The chain combines TRBV10-3 with TRBJ2-7; TRBD2 aligns across 8 bases. The CDR3 extends over 16 amino acids. Germline V gene sequence: CDR1 ENHRY, CDR2 SYGVKD. Losses at the gene ends were 4 bases for V and 6 bases for J; bases not matched to a gene: 14. The CDR3 nucleotides read TGTGCCATCAGTGGAAGGGGCGCCCGGGAGGGTGGCGAGCAGTACTTC. Translation: CAISGRGAREGGEQYF.

This clonotype was counted only a few times. The CDR3 loop reads CASSLAGGHEDNEQFF. Written as DNA, the CDR3 is TGCGCCAGCAGCCTCGCAGGGGGACATGAGGACAATGAGCAGTTCTTC. J is TRBJ2-1 and V is TRBV4-3; 7 nucleotides align to TRBD1. Germline V gene lookup returns CDR1 LGHNA and CDR2 YSLEER. The junction had 11 bases not matched to a gene; V was cut back by 4 bases and J by 5 bases. There are 16 residues in the CDR3.

This clonotype came up many times. The gene calls are TRBV10-3 and TRBJ1-1; D is undetermined. CDR3 size: 15 residues. The V and J ends lost 2 bases and 1 base respectively, with 11 bases between them. In germline, CDR1 is ENHRY, CDR2 SYGVKD. The CDR3 sequence: CAISETGVGNTEAFF. CDR3 DNA: TGTGCCATCAGTGAGACGGGTGTTGGGAACACTGAAGCTTTCTTT.

This clonotype has only a few counts. V usage is TRBV29-1 and J usage is TRBJ2-7; 9 bases line up with TRBD2. Trimming took 0 bases from V and 4 from J; bases not matched to a gene: 10. The CDR3 totals 16 residues. Germline V lookup: CDR1 SQVTM, CDR2 ANQGSEA. The CDR3 protein is CSVEDWVAGDRYEQYF. CDR3 coding DNA: TGCAGCGTTGAAGATTGGGTAGCGGGAGATCGGTACGAGCAGTACTTC.

This clonotype came up many times. The V call is TRBV7-9, the J call TRBJ1-2; no clear D gene. Germline CDR1 reads SEHNR; CDR2 reads FQNEAQ (reference sequence). This CDR3 spans 15 amino acids. V shed 1 base and J shed 2 bases, with 11 bases lying between them. CDR3 loop: CASSLVVEENYGYTF. The DNA for the CDR3 is TGTGCCAGCAGCTTAGTTGTTGAGGAAAACTATGGCTACACCTTC.

This clonotype was seen ten or more times. The chain combines TRBV5-1 with TRBJ2-7; D ambiguous. Germline V gene sequence: CDR1 SGHRS, CDR2 YFSETQ. Trimming shortened V by 0 bases and J by 2 bases, and 15 bases separated the two germline ends. The CDR3 contains 16 residues. CDR3 amino acids: CASSLGAGGPPYEQYF. The CDR3, as DNA: TGCGCCAGCAGCTTGGGGGCAGGCGGACCCCCCTACGAGCAGTACTTC.

This clonotype was recorded many times. V usage is TRBV20-1 and J usage is TRBJ2-7, with TRBD2 identical over 8 bases. This CDR3 region has 14 residues. V lost 7 bases and J lost 1; bases outside the gene matches: 9. Germline CDR1 reads DFQATT; CDR2 reads SNEGSKA (reference sequence). CDR3 coding DNA: TGCAGTGTGAGGCAGGGACTAGGTTCCTACGAGCAGTACTTC. Its translation is CSVRQGLGSYEQYF.

There are many counts of this clonotype. This chain connects TRBV5-1 to TRBJ2-6; D not certain. The CDR3 is 15 residues long. From germline, CDR1 is SGHRS and CDR2 YFSETQ. V was trimmed by 0 bases and J by 2 bases, leaving 6 bases between them. Written as DNA, the CDR3 is TGCGCCAGCAGCTTGGCAGTAGCTGGGGCCAACGTCCTGACTTTC. The encoded protein is CASSLAVAGANVLTF.

In this sample, this clonotype turned up many times. V is TRBV7-7 and J is TRBJ2-2; 9 nucleotides match TRBD2. The V and J ends lost 1 base and 5 bases, in that order; junction bases with no gene match: 5. Germline V gene lookup returns CDR1 SSHAT and CDR2 FNYEAQ (reference sequence). There are 16 residues in the CDR3. The CDR3 bases are TGTGCCAGCAGCTTAGAGGTAGCGGGAGCGACCGGGGAGCTGTTTTTT. Residues: CASSLEVAGATGELFF.